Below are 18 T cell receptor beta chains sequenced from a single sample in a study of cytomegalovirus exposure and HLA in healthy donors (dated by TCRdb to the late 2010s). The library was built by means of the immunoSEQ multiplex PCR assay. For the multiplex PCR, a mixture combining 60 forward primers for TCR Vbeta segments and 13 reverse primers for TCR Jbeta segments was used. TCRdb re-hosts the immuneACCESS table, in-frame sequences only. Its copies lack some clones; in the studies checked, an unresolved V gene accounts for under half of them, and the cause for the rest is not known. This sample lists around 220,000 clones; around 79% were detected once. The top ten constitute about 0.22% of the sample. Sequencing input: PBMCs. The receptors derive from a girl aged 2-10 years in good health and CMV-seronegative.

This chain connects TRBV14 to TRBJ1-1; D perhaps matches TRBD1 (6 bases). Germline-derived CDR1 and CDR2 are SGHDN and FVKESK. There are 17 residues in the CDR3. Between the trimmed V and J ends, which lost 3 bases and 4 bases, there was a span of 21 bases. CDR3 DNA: TGTGCCAGCAGCCAGGAAGAGCAGGGGATAGGGGGCACTGAAGCTTTCTTT. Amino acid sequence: CASSQEEQGIGGTEAFF. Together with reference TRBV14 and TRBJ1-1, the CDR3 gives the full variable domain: EAGVTQFPSHSVIEKGQTVTLRCDPISGHDNLYWYRRVMGKEIKFLLHFVKESKQDESGMPNNRFLAERTGGTYSTLKVQPAELEDSGVYFCASSQEEQGIGGTEAFFGQGTRLTVV.

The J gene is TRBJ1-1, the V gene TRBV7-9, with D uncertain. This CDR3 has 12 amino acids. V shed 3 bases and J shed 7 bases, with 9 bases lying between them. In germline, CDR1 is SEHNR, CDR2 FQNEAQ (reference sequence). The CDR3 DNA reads TGTGCCAGCAGCTTTTATGGAGATGAAGCTTTCTTT. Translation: CASSFYGDEAFF.

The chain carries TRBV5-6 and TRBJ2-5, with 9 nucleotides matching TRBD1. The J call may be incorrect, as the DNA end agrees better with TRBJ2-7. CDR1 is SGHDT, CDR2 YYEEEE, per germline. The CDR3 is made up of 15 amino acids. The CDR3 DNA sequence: TGTGCCAGCAGCTTACCCGGGACAGGGTCCTACGAGCAGTACTTC. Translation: CASSLPGTGSYEQYF.

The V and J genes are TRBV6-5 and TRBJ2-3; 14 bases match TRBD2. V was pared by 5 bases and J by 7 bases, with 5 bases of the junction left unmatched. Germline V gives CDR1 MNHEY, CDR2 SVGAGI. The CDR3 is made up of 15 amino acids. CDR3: CASSPGLAGVNTQYF. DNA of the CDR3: TGTGCCAGCAGTCCGGGACTAGCGGGAGTTAATACGCAGTATTTT.

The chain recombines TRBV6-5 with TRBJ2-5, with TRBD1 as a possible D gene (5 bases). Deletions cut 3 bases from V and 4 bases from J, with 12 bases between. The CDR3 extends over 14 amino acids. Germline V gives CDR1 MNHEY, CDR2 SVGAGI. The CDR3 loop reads CASSYRGGVETQYF. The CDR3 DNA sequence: TGTGCCAGCAGTTATAGGGGTGGGGTAGAGACCCAGTACTTC.

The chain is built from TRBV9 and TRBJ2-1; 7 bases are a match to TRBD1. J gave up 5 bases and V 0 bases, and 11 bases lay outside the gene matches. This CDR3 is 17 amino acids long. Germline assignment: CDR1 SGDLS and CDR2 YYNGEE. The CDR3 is CASSVESRGSWDNEQFF. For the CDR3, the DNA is TGTGCCAGCAGCGTAGAAAGCAGGGGGTCTTGGGACAATGAGCAGTTCTTC. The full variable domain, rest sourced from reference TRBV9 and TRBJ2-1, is DSGVTQTPKHLITATGQRVTLRCSPRSGDLSVYWYQQSLDQGLQFLIQYYNGEERAKGNILERFSAQQFPDLHSELNLSSLELGDSALYFCASSVESRGSWDNEQFFGPGTRLTVL.

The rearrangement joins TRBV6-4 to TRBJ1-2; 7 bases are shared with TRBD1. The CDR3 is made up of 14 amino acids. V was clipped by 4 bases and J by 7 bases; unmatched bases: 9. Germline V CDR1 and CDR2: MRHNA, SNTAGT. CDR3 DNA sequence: TGTGCCAGCAGTGCCGAACAGGGGTTTATTGGCTACACCTTC. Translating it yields CASSAEQGFIGYTF.

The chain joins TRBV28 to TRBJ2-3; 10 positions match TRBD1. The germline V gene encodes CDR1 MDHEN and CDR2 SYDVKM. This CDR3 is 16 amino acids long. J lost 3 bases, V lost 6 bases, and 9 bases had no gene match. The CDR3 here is CASSLLTGQGTDTQYF. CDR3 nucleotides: TGTGCCAGCAGCCTACTGACGGGACAGGGGACAGATACGCAGTATTTT.

The CDR3 nucleotides are TGCGCCAGCAGCCCTGCCGGGACAGTCAACTCACCCCTCCACTTT. This translates into CASSPAGTVNSPLHF. V gene TRBV5-1 combines with J gene TRBJ1-6; the match to TRBD1 covers 7 bases. With V trimmed by 4 bases and J by 10 bases, 11 bases remained unmatched. The CDR3 contains 15 residues. Germline CDR1 is SGHRS and CDR2 is YFSETQ.

CDR3 sequence: CASSNKQETQYF. The CDR3 region has the DNA TGTGCCAGCAGCAACAAACAAGAGACCCAGTACTTC. V usage is TRBV6-5 and J usage is TRBJ2-5; D remains ambiguous. This CDR3 comprises 12 residues. Germline V CDR1 and CDR2: MNHEY, SVGAGI. Trimming removed 6 bases from V and 2 bases from J, with 7 bases in between.

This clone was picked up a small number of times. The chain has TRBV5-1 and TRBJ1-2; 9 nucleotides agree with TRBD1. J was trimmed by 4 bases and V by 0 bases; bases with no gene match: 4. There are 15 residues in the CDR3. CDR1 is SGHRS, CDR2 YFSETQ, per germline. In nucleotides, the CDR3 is TGCGCCAGCAGCTTGGCCGAGACAGGGGGCTATGGCTACACCTTC. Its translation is CASSLAETGGYGYTF.

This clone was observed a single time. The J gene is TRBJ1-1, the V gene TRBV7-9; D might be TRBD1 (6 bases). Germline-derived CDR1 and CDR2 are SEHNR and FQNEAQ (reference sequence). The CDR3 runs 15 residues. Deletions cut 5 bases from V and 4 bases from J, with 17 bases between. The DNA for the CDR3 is TGTGCCAGCAGCCTCCCCTTAGGGGGTGGCACTGAAGCTTTCTTT. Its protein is CASSLPLGGGTEAFF. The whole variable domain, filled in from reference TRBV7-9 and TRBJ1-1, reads DTGVSQNPRHKITKRGQNVTFRCDPISEHNRLYWYRQTLGQGPEFLTYFQNEAQLEKSRLLSDRFSAERPKGSFSTLEIQRTEQGDSAMYLCASSLPLGGGTEAFFGQGTRLTVV.

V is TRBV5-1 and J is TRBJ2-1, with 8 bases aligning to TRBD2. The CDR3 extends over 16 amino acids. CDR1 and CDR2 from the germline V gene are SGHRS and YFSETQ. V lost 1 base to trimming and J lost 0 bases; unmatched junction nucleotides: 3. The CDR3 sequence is CASSLSGGGSYNEQFF. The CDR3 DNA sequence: TGCGCCAGCAGCTTGTCCGGGGGGGGCTCCTACAATGAGCAGTTCTTC.

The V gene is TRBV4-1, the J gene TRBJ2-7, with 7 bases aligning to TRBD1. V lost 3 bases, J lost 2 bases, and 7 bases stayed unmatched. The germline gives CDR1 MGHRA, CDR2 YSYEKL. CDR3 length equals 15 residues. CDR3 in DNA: TGCGCCAGCAGCCACAACAGGGGCGGAACCTACGAGCAGTACTTC. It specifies CASSHNRGGTYEQYF.

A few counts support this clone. The CDR3 DNA follows: TGTGCCAGCTCACCACGGGACAGTGGAAACACCATATATTTT. Translation: CASSPRDSGNTIYF. The chain has TRBV18 and TRBJ1-3, with TRBD1 matching 7 bases. CDR3 length equals 14 residues. Germline V gene data show CDR1 as KGHSH and CDR2 as LQKENI. V lost 1 base, J lost 3 bases, and 0 bases stayed unmatched.

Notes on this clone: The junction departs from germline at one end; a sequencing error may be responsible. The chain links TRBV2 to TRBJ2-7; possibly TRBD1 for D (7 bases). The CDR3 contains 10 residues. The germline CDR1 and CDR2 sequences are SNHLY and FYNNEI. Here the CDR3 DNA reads TGTGCCAGCATTTCAGGGGGGCAGTGGTTC. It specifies CASISGGQWF.

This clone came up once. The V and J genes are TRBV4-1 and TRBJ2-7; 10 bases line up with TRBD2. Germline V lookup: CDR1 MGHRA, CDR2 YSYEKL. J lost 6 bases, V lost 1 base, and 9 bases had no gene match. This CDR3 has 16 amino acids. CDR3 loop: CASSQVSPLAGTEQYF. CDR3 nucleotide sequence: TGCGCCAGCAGCCAAGTCTCTCCACTAGCGGGGACCGAGCAGTACTTC.

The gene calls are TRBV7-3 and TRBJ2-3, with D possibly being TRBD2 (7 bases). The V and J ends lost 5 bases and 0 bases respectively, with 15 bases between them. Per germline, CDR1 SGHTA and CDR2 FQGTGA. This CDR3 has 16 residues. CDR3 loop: CASSPLGGASTDTQYF. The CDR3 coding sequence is TGTGCCAGCAGCCCCCTAGGGGGGGCTAGCACAGATACGCAGTATTTT.